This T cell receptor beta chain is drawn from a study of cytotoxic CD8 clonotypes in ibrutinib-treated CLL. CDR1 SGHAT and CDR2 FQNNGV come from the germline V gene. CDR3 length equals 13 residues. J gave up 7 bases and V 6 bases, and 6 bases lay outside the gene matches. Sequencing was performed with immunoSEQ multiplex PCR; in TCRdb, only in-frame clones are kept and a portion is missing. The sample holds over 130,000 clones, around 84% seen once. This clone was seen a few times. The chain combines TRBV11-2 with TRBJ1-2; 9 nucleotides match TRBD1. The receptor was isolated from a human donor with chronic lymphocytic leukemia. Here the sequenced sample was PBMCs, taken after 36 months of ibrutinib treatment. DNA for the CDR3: TGTGCCAGCAGTCCCGGGACAGGGTCTGGCTACACCTTC. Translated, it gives CASSPGTGSGYTF.